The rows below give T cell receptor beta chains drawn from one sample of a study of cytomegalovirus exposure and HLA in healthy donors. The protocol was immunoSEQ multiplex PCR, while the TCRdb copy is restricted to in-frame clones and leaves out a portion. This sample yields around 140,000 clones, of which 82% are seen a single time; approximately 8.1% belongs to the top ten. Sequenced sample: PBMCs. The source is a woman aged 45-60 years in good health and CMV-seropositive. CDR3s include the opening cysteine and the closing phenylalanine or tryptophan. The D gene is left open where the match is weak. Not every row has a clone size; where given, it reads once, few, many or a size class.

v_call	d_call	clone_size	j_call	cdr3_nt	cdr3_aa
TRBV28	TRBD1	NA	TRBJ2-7	TGTGCCAGCAGCCGAACCGGGACAGGGATTTACGAGCAGTACTTC	CASSRTGTGIYEQYF
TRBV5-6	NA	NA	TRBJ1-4	TGTGCCAGCAGCCACCAGGGTGGGGGCGGTGAAAAACTGTTTTTT	CASSHQGGGGEKLFF
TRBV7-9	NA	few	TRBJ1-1	TGTGCCAGCAGCCCCGGACATCTTGAAGCTTTCTTT	CASSPGHLEAFF
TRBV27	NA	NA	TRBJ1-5	TGTGCCAGCAGTCCCGGGGGGAATCAGCCCCAGCATTTT	CASSPGGNQPQHF
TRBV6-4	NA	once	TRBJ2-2	TGTGCCAGCCGACAGAACACCGGGGAGCTGTTTTTT	CASRQNTGELFF
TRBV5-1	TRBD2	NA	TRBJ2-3	TGCGCCAGCAGCTTCGCGGGAGAGGGCACAGATACGCAGTATTTT	CASSFAGEGTDTQYF
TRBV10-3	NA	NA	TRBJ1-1	TGTGCCATCAGTGAGTCGGGCCTCGGGGCTGAAGCTTTCTTT	CAISESGLGAEAFF
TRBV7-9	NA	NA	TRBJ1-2	TGTGCCAGCAGCTCTCGGACAGTCCCTAACTATGGCTACACCTTC	CASSSRTVPNYGYTF
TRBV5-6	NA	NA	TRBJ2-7	TGTGCCAGCAGCCTGTGGACAGTCCCGGGGGAGCAGTACTTC	CASSLWTVPGEQYF
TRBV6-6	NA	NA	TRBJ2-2	TGTGCCAGCATTGGGGGCTTGAACACCGGGGAGCTGTTTTTT	CASIGGLNTGELFF
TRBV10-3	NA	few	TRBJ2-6	TGTGCCATCCCGACAGGCCTCAATCTCTCTGGGGCCAACGTCCTGACTTTC	CAIPTGLNLSGANVLTF
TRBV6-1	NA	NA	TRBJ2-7	TGTGCCAGCAGACCACGACTAGGAAATATCTACGAGCAGTACTTC	CASRPRLGNIYEQYF
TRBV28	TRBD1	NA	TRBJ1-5	TGTGCCAGCAGACTACCATACAGGGGCCCCCTCGGAAATCAGCCCCAGCATTTT	CASRLPYRGPLGNQPQHF
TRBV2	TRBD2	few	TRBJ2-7	TGTGCCAGCAGTGTAGGGCTAGCGGGACCCTACGAGCAGTACTTC	CASSVGLAGPYEQYF
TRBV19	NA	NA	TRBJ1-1	TGTGCCAGTAGTATAGGTCCGGAACAGGTTTTGAACACTGAAGCTTTCTTT	CASSIGPEQVLNTEAFF
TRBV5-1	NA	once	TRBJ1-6	TGCGCCAGCAGCTTGGGTGTTGCGGGAAATTCACCCCTCCACTTT	CASSLGVAGNSPLHF
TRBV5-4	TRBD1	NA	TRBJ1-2	TGTGCCAGCAGATACACCGGGACAGACTATGGCTACACCTTC	CASRYTGTDYGYTF
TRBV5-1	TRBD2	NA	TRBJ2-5	TGCGCCAGCAGTCAAAGCGGGAGAGGCACGGAGACCCAGTACTTC	CASSQSGRGTETQYF
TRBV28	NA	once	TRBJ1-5	TGTGCCAGCAGAACACACGGTAGGGGGGGTGAGCCCCAGCATTTT	CASRTHGRGGEPQHF
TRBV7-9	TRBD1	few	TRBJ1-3	TGTGCCAGCAGCTCTACAAGGACAGGGGGCACGGCTGGAAACACCATATATTTT	CASSSTRTGGTAGNTIYF
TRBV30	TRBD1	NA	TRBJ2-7	TGTGCCTGGAGTGTAGGGACAGGAGCATACGAGCAGTACTTC	CAWSVGTGAYEQYF
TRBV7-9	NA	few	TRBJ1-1	TGTGCCAGCAGATCGGTCCCTCGGGGACAAATGAACACTGAAGCTTTCTTT	CASRSVPRGQMNTEAFF
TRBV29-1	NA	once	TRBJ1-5	TGCAGCGTTTCGCTTACAGGGTCTGGGTCTCAGCCCCAGCATTTT	CSVSLTGSGSQPQHF
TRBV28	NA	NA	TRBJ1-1	TGTGCCAGCAGTTCAGTCATGAACACTGAAGCTTTCTTT	CASSSVMNTEAFF
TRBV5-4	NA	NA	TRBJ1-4	TGTGCCAGCAGCTCCTCGTCCGAGGTTAATGAAAAACTGTTTTTT	CASSSSSEVNEKLFF
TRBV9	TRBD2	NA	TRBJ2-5	TGTGCCAGCAGCCCCCAGGGACTAGCGGGTTGGAATCAAGAGACCCAGTACTTC	CASSPQGLAGWNQETQYF
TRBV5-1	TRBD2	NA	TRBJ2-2	TGCGCCAGCAGTCGACTAGCGGGGGGGCCAGGCACCGGGGAGCTGTTTTTT	CASSRLAGGPGTGELFF
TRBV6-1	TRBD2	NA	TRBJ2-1	TGTGCCAGCAGTGAAAGGGAATTCGCTAGCGGGAGTAGCTCCTACAATGAGCAGTTCTTC	CASSEREFASGSSSYNEQFF
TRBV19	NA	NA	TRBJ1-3	TGTGCCAGTAGTAACTGGGGCGGTGGAAACACCATATATTTT	CASSNWGGGNTIYF
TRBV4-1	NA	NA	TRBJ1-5	TGCGCCAGCAGCCCCGGCGGCAGGGGCAATCAGCCCCAGCATTTT	CASSPGGRGNQPQHF
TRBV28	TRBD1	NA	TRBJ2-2	TGTGCCAGCGGAGGACAGGCCGCACAGCTTGAGGGGGAGCTGTTTTTT	CASGGQAAQLEGELFF
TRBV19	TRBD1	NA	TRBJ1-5	TGTGCCAGTAGACGACGTGCGGCAGACAGGGGGCTAAATCAGCCCCAGCATTTT	CASRRRAADRGLNQPQHF
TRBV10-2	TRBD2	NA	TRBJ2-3	TGCGCCAGTGGGGGGGGGACAGATACGCAGTATTTT	CASGGGTDTQYF
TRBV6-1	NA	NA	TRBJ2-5	TGTGCCAGCAGTCTCGGGGGTTACGAGACCCAGTACTTC	CASSLGGYETQYF